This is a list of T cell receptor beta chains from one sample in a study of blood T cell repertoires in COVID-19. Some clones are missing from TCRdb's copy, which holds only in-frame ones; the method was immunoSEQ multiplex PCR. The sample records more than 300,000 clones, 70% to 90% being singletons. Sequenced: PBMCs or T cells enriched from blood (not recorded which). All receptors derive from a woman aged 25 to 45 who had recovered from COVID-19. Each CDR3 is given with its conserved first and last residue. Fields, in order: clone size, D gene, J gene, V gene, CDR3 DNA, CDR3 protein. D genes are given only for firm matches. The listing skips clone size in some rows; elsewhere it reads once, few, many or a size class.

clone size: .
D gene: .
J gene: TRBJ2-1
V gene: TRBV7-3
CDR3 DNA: TGTGCCAGCAGCAGGTCTTCGGCGGACAATGAGCAGTTCTTC
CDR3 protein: CASSRSSADNEQFF

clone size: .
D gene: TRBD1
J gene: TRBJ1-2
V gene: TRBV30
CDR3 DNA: TGTGCCTGGATTAGGGACAGGGCCAACTATGGCTACACCTTC
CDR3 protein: CAWIRDRANYGYTF

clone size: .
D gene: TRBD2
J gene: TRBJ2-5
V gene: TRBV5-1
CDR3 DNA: TGCGCCAGCAGCAGACGGGGGGGCCCGCCAGAGACCCAGTACTTC
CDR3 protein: CASSRRGGPPETQYF

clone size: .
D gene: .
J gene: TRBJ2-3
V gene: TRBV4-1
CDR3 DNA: TGCGCCAGCAGGGTTGGGGATAGCGGTAGCACAGATACGCAGTATTTT
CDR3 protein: CASRVGDSGSTDTQYF

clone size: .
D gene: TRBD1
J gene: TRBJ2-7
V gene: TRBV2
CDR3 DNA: TGTGCCAGCAGTGACAGGACAGGGGGGGACGAGCAGTACTTC
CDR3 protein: CASSDRTGGDEQYF

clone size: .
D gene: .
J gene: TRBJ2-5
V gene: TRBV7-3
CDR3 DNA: TGTGCCAGCAGCCGAGGGGGGGGCCAAGAGACCCAGTACTTC
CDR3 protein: CASSRGGGQETQYF

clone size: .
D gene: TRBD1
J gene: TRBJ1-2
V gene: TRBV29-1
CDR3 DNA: TGCAGCGTTGCAGGGGGCGTTAGGGGCTATGGCTACACCTTC
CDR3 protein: CSVAGGVRGYGYTF

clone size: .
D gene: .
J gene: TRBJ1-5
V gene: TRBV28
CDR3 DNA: TGTGCCAGCACCCTACAGGGAATCGGGCAGCCCCAGCATTTT
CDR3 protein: CASTLQGIGQPQHF

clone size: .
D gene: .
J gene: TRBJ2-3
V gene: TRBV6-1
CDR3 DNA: TGTGCCAGCAGTGAAATGTCTAGAACAGATACGCAGTATTTT
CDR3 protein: CASSEMSRTDTQYF

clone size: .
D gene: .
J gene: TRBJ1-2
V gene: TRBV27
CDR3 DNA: TGTGCCAGCAGTTCCTCGGGTACCTATGGCTACACCTTC
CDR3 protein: CASSSSGTYGYTF

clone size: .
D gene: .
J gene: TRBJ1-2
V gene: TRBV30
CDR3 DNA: TGTGCCTGGACGGGTCTCTATGGCTACACCTTC
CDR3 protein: CAWTGLYGYTF

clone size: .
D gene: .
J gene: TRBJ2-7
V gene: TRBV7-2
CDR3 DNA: TGTGCCAGCAGCTTAGCAGGGGGAGACTACTACGAGCAGTACTTC
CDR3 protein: CASSLAGGDYYEQYF

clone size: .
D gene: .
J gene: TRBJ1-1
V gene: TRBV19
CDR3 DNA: TGTGCCAGTAGTACCCCCCGCGGGGGGCGTGAAGCTTTCTTT
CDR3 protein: CASSTPRGGREAFF

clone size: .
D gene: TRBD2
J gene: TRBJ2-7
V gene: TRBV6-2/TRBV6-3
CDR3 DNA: TGTGCCAGCAGTTACTCCCGGGGAGGGCGACTTTCCCTTCCAGAGTACTTC
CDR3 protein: CASSYSRGGRLSLPEYF

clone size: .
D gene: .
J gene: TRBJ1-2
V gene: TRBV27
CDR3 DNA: TGTGCCAGCAGTTTCGCGGGCTATGGCTACACCTTC
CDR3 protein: CASSFAGYGYTF

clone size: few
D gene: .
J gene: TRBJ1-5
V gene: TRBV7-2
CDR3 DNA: TGTGCCAGCAGCTTAGTGGGGGGGACCAGGCAGCCCCAGCATTTT
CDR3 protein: CASSLVGGTRQPQHF

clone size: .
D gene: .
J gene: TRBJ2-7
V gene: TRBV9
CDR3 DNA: TGTGCCAGCAGCCCCACCCCACAGGGCTACGAGCAGTACTTC
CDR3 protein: CASSPTPQGYEQYF

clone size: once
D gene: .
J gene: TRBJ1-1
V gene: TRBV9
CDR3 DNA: TGTGCCAGCAGCGTAGGACAGTTCATGAACACTGAAGCTTTCTTT
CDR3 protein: CASSVGQFMNTEAFF

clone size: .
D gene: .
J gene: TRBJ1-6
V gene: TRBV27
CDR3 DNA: TGTGCCAGCAGAGTCAGACTCAATTCACCCCTCCACTTT
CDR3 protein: CASRVRLNSPLHF

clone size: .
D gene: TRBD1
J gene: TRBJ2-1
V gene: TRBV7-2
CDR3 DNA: TGTGCCAGCAGCCGGGGGACAGGGAGCTCCTACAATGAGCAGTTCTTC
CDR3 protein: CASSRGTGSSYNEQFF

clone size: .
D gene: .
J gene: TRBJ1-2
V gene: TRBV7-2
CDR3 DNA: TGTGCCAGCAGCTTGGGGTCAGGGGACGTCGGAGGCTACACCTTC
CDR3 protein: CASSLGSGDVGGYTF

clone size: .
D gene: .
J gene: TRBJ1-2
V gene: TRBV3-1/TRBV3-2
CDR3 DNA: TGTGCCAGCAGCCAAGATCCGGGAGCTAACTATGGCTACACCTTC
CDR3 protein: CASSQDPGANYGYTF

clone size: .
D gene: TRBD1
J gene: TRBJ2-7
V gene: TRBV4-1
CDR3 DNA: TGCGCCAGCAGCCTCGGGACAGTGGCTCTCGAGCAGTACTTC
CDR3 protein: CASSLGTVALEQYF